This T cell receptor (beta chain) was sequenced in a study of cytomegalovirus exposure and HLA in healthy donors (dated by TCRdb to the late 2010s). For the study in its entirety: An earlier analysis of approximately 590 of the donors reported about 250 Gb of sequence data and approximately 110 million unique TCR beta sequences from some 180 million T cells. An early release covering 550 to 700 HLA-typed donors comprised about 310 gigabases of sequencing data and some 79 million unique TCR sequences. Of the approximately 400 genotyped donors, approximately 81% were placed in the genetic ancestry cluster associated with self-reported Caucasian donors. The study aimed to test whether cataloging public T cell receptors could reveal signatures of past pathogen exposure. The T cell repertoires of some 700 subjects were profiled by immunosequencing and related to cytomegalovirus serostatus. A separate validation cohort of approximately 130 different subjects was used in addition to the approximately 670-subject first cohort. To predict cytomegalovirus infection status, the study combined high-throughput TCR immunosequencing, statistical association of individual TCRs with disease status, and machine learning. To study patterns of TCR occurrence, a later analysis re-analyzed previously published TCR beta repertoires from 700 or so donors and added high-resolution HLA genotyping. Rather than drawing on any new phenotypic data, the later analysis identified candidate immune exposures from TCR beta sequences and the way those sequences occurred across donors. An earlier analysis of some 500 of the donors used high-throughput TCR beta sequencing to judge whether each TCR beta V gene segment behaved as functional or pseudogenic. Donor age, sex, ethnicity and CMV serostatus were collected together with the repertoire data. A later genetic analysis used genome-wide SNP genotypes for 398 of the 666 donors, treating that subset as a discovery cohort. All discovery cohort repertoires had been generated on a single sequencing platform. HLA typing covered class I and class II loci at four-digit resolution. Typing coverage varied by locus: roughly 620-640 donors for A, B, C, DRB1 and DQB1; more than 500 for DQA1; over 600 for DPA1; roughly 450 for DPB1. A few DR-DQ haplotypes were treated as single units for association and clustering because of strong linkage in the cohort. On average, around 200,000 unique TCR beta nucleotide sequences were sequenced per donor among several hundred genotyped donors of the cohort, with roughly 18% of those sequences being non-productive.

The library was made by the immunoSEQ multiplex PCR assay. The multiplex PCR relied on a mix of 60 forward primers for TCR Vbeta segments and 13 reverse primers for TCR Jbeta segments. The CDR3 region of rearranged TCR beta genes was amplified from genomic DNA with a multiplex PCR assay. The Illumina HiSeq System was used to sequence the amplified TCR beta libraries as 87-base-pair reads. The study's own analysis went as follows. A later analysis counted about 80 million unique TCR beta chains across the 666 repertoires, and roughly 10 million of these chains were shared by at least two donors. Raw reads were error-corrected and collapsed into unique sequences with a nearest-neighbor algorithm that merged closely related sequences to remove PCR and sequencing errors. CDR3 sequences were aligned to IMGT reference sequences to assign V, D and J gene segments. For a sequence to be retained, a match of at least six nucleotides was required to both a V gene segment and a J gene segment. A rearrangement was called productive if the CDR3 had no stop codons and remained in frame with V and J, and every other rearrangement was called non-productive. CDR3 was defined according to IMGT convention as the region running from the second conserved V-encoded cysteine to the conserved J-encoded phenylalanine. The earlier analysis of about 500 of the donors excluded sequences that lacked an unambiguous match to a single V gene segment. In an earlier analysis of around 590 of the donors, a V segment was called functional when productive rearrangements were above 56.7%, and segregating when the standard deviation between donors exceeded 5%. A statistical classification framework was developed to diagnose cytomegalovirus status using the catalog of TCR beta chain sequences. A later analysis assigned V and J genes by comparing TCR nucleotide sequences with IMGT/GENE-DB human TR gene sequences. In a later analysis, CDR3 sequences and most-parsimonious VDJ recombination scenarios were assigned using the TCRdist pipeline. In a later analysis, each TCR beta chain was defined by its CDR3 amino acid sequence together with its V-gene family, and reads lacking a unique V-gene family were excluded. To address suspected cross-contamination and a sequencing artifact, a later analysis removed roughly 640 highly shared, low-generation-probability nucleotide sequences. In a later analysis, a clonal expansion index was calculated for each public chain from normalized within-repertoire ranks of inferred template counts. In a later analysis, generation probabilities were computed using a VDJ recombination model fitted to out-of-frame rearrangements, and the results were checked against IGoR. In a later analysis, TCR-TCR, TCR-HLA and TCR-CMV co-occurrence was scored with hypergeometric tests, and a repertoire-size bias correction was applied to TCR pairs. In a later analysis, false discovery rates were estimated by permuting HLA or CMV assignments 20 times. A later analysis grouped co-occurring TCRs with DBSCAN, adding TCRdist sequence similarity when clustering within HLA-allele-positive subsets. For co-occurrence clustering, repertoires with fewer than 30,000 or more than 120,000 public chains were excluded, along with four to six repertoires with anomalous nucleotide sharing. The table was pulled from immuneACCESS by TCRdb, which kept in-frame rearrangements only. Such tables lose some clones; where checked, under half of the loss comes from unresolved V genes, and the rest has no known cause. Clonal size and the V and J genes are those of that table, whereas D and trimming came from the DNA. This sample is represented by around 130,000 clones; around 70% of them were singletons. Clones ranked in the top ten supply approximately 7% of the sample.

What the research found in general, with its limitations: Assigning TCR associations to individual alleles was difficult when HLA alleles, especially DR and DQ, strongly co-occurred. Most TCR sequences were observed very rarely across donors, whereas some public TCRs were present in many individuals. Sequencing depth was assumed to be roughly uniform across donors in the presence/absence analyses, though that assumption may not hold. Compared with equally common non-associated chains, HLA-associated TCR beta chains in a later analysis were more clonally expanded and had lower generation probabilities. Only TCR beta chains were sequenced in this cohort, and the absence of alpha or paired-chain data limited detectable features. Because counts were too low, around 18 rarely observed V segments, including chromosome 9 orphons, were left out of the earlier analysis of approximately 500 of the donors. According to a later genetic analysis, donors in an Asian-associated ancestry cluster had fewer N-insertions in productive TCRs than the roughly 660-donor mean. A few of the identified cytomegalovirus-associated TCR beta chains were confirmed in vitro to be specific for cytomegalovirus antigens. The authors suggested that the approach could potentially be extended to other disease states and immunological phenotypes. According to a later analysis, most CMV-associated TCR beta chains appeared to be HLA-restricted, and the HLA associations seemed to be driven largely by CMV exposure. A further reported finding was that TCR beta sequences accurately predicted the HLA-A and HLA-B alleles for most subjects in the first cohort. In a later genetic analysis, a missense DCLRE1C variant was associated with V-gene and J-gene trimming of TCR beta chains, and the association was replicated in an independent cohort. Cytomegalovirus status was reported to be diagnosed by the classifier with high specificity and sensitivity in both the original and validation cohorts. Some IMGT-functional V segments, including TRBV6-2 and TRBV6-3, could not be distinguished by the 87-base-pair reads and were therefore excluded. HLA typing was unavailable for some donors at each locus, so association tests used only the typed subset. According to a later analysis, parvovirus B19, influenza, CMV and Epstein-Barr virus appeared linked to several top co-occurrence clusters. The study gave a list of about 150 TCR beta chains associated with cytomegalovirus. According to a later analysis, TCR association rates differed among HLA loci, with DRB1 alleles showing the most associated TCRs and HLA-C alleles showing the fewest. Linkage disequilibrium might explain the correlated functional status among segregating V segments, but an unknown experimental factor could not be excluded. In a later analysis, 15,000 to 20,000 TCR beta sequences were associated with specific HLA alleles at a false discovery rate of 0.05. A group of highly shared sequence variants was considered likely to be a technical artifact of the sequencing pipeline. In an earlier analysis of some 550 of the donors, most TCR beta V segments were observed in productive rearrangements about 87% or about 30% of the time, broadly matching IMGT annotations. For the cohort, immune exposure information was limited to CMV serostatus.

Comment on this clone: The antigen it recognizes is unknown. The record has no base qualities; no much larger clone is one base away.

In total, 630 or so healthy bone marrow donors made up the cohort. At the time of sampling, every cohort member was nominally healthy, though immune exposures that went unrecorded were likely present. The donor was CMV seropositive and was included in the group of 250 to 300 seropositive cohort members. A peripheral blood sample was provided by each donor, and peripheral blood mononuclear cells were used for TCR beta sequencing. Genomic DNA was extracted from the blood cell samples with the Qiagen DNeasy Blood Extraction Kit. V loses 5 bases of germline sequence and J loses 2 bases, and the interval between the two ends is 10 bases. The CDR3 has 13 amino acids, counting the end cysteine and phenylalanine. Only CDR3 DNA is held: 39 bases, read in frame from base 1. The CDR1 and CDR2 encoded by the germline V gene (reference sequence) are SEHNR and FQNEAQ.

The sample comprised PBMCs. This receptor was obtained from a man between 40 and 49 years old in good health and CMV-seropositive. The chain is made from TRBV7-9 and TRBJ2-7; TRBD1 is a possible D gene, resting on 6 matching bases. The CDR3 amino acid sequence is: CASSPGQPYEQYF. The sequence in DNA is TGTGCCAGCAGCCCCGGACAGCCCTACGAGCAGTACTTC.